The next 27 T cell receptor beta chains were all read from a single sample in a study of blood T cell repertoires in COVID-19. Sequenced by immunoSEQ multiplex PCR; TCRdb stores in-frame clones only, minus some. This sample has around 140,000 clones, with 87% found just once. Sequences were obtained from peripheral blood. The source of these receptors is a man older than 75 with acute or convalescent COVID-19.

The chain has TRBV18 and TRBJ1-2; maybe TRBD1 (6 bases). The CDR3 spans 13 residues. V was clipped by 2 bases and J by 2 bases, with 6 bases between them. Germline V lookup: CDR1 KGHSH, CDR2 LQKENI. CDR3: CASSPGGNYGYTF. Written as DNA, the CDR3 is TGTGCCAGCTCACCAGGGGGCAACTATGGCTACACCTTC.

The J gene is TRBJ2-2, the V gene TRBV7-9; D may be TRBD1 (8 bases). The germline V and J ends were trimmed by 5 bases and 6 bases, with 16 bases remaining between them. Germline V lookup: CDR1 SEHNR, CDR2 FQNEAQ (reference sequence). The CDR3 is made up of 15 amino acids. The CDR3, as DNA: TGTGCCAGCAGCGCTCGGACAGGGAGGGCCGGGGAGCTGTTTTTT. Translating it yields CASSARTGRAGELFF.

The V call is TRBV11-3, the J call TRBJ2-7; D gene ambiguous. V dropped 3 bases and J dropped 6 bases, with 27 bases sitting between them. This CDR3 has 18 residues. Per germline, CDR1 SGHNT and CDR2 YENEEA. CDR3 DNA: TGTGCCAGCAGCTTTTCCCCGGCGCGTCCCAATACAGTCTCCGAGCAGTACTTC. Translating it yields CASSFSPARPNTVSEQYF.

This clone was seen just once. This chain joins TRBV5-4 and TRBJ2-5; 12 positions match TRBD2. V lost 0 bases to trimming and J lost 3 bases; unmatched junction nucleotides: 0. Germline V CDR1 and CDR2: SGHNT, YYREEE (reference sequence). The CDR3 covers 15 residues. The CDR3 DNA follows: TGTGCCAGCAGCTTGGGGACTAGCGGGAAAGAGACCCAGTACTTC. This encodes CASSLGTSGKETQYF.

The chain couples TRBV5-6 to TRBJ2-1; D gene uncertain. Between the trimmed V and J ends, which lost 0 bases and 6 bases, there was a span of 10 bases. CDR1 is SGHDT, CDR2 YYEEEE, per germline. CDR3 length: 14 amino acids. CDR3 coding DNA: TGTGCCAGCAGCTTGGGCAACGGTATCAATGAGCAGTTCTTC. Translation: CASSLGNGINEQFF. The whole variable domain, remainder taken from reference TRBV5-6 and TRBJ2-1, is DAGVTQSPTHLIKTRGQQVTLRCSPKSGHDTVSWYQQALGQGPQFIFQYYEEEERQRGNFPDRFSGHQFPNYSSELNVNALLLGDSALYLCASSLGNGINEQFFGPGTRLTVL.

The rearrangement joins TRBV15 to TRBJ2-1, with 9 bases that match TRBD1. Germline V gene lookup returns CDR1 LNHNV and CDR2 YYDKDF (reference sequence). CDR3 length: 17 residues. V dropped 0 bases and J dropped 4; count of bases not matched to a gene: 7. DNA for the CDR3: TGTGCCACCAGCAGAGATTCGGCCGGGACAGGGTACAATGAGCAGTTCTTC. It codes for CATSRDSAGTGYNEQFF. The entire variable domain, with the rest obtained from reference TRBV15 and TRBJ2-1, is as follows: DAMVIQNPRYQVTQFGKPVTLSCSQTLNHNVMYWYQQKSSQAPKLLFHYYDKDFNNEADTPDNFQSRRPNTSFCFLDIRSPGLGDTAMYLCATSRDSAGTGYNEQFFGPGTRLTVL.

This chain joins TRBV5-4 and TRBJ2-6; no firm D call. Germline loops: CDR1 SGHNT, CDR2 YYREEE (reference sequence). Deletions cut 0 bases from V and 4 bases from J, with 11 bases between. The CDR3 runs to 16 residues. This CDR3 is CASSLDSSTGANVLTF. CDR3 coding DNA: TGTGCCAGCAGCTTGGACAGCTCTACCGGGGCCAACGTCCTGACTTTC. Based on the CDR3 plus reference TRBV5-4 and TRBJ2-6, the full variable domain is ETGVTQSPTHLIKTRGQQVTLRCSSQSGHNTVSWYQQALGQGPQFIFQYYREEENGRGNFPPRFSGLQFPNYSSELNVNALELDDSALYLCASSLDSSTGANVLTFGAGSRLTVL.

The gene calls are TRBV6-5 and TRBJ1-5; TRBD1 might be the D (5 bases). Trimming removed 7 bases at V and 4 bases at J, with 11 bases between. Looked up from germline, CDR1 is MNHEY and CDR2 is SVGAGI. The CDR3 is made up of 13 amino acids. CDR3 loop: CASTRTRNQPQHF. For the CDR3, the DNA is TGTGCCAGCACCCGGACACGGAATCAGCCCCAGCATTTT.

The chain joins TRBV3-1 (or the pseudogene TRBV3-2) to TRBJ2-5; 11 bases are a match to TRBD1. After removal of 2 bases from V and 1 base from J, the junction contained 3 bases not matched to a gene. The CDR3 has 16 residues. Per germline, CDR1 LGHDT and CDR2 YNNKEL (reference sequence). CDR3 amino acids: CASSQPGTGGQETQYF. As DNA, the CDR3 is TGTGCCAGCAGCCAACCCGGGACAGGGGGCCAAGAGACCCAGTACTTC.

This chain links TRBV6-5 with TRBJ1-2, with 11 positions matching TRBD1. Trimming cost V 0 bases and J 7 bases; bases outside gene matches: 7. This CDR3 spans 16 amino acids. Germline V lookup: CDR1 MNHEY, CDR2 SVGAGI. This CDR3 is CASSYSRDRGNIGYTF. CDR3 DNA: TGTGCCAGCAGTTACTCGAGGGACAGGGGGAACATTGGCTACACCTTC.

This chain links TRBV5-1 with TRBJ2-1; tentative D call: TRBD2 (6 bases). This CDR3 has 16 residues. Per germline, CDR1 SGHRS and CDR2 YFSETQ. V was shortened by 0 bases and J by 6 bases, with 16 bases between the two germline ends. The CDR3 DNA is TGCGCCAGCAGCTTGGTTACGCGGGACCTGAGCAATGAGCAGTTCTTC. Its protein product is CASSLVTRDLSNEQFF.

V and J are TRBV28 and TRBJ1-3, with D perhaps matching TRBD1 (6 bases). CDR1 is MDHEN, CDR2 SYDVKM, per germline. The V gene lost 5 bases and the J gene lost 0 bases, with 17 bases spanning the gap. This CDR3 is 17 amino acids long. The CDR3 DNA follows: TGTGCCAGCAGTAAGAGACAGGATTCTTTCTCTGGAAACACCATATATTTT. Protein: CASSKRQDSFSGNTIYF.

The J gene is TRBJ2-7, the V gene TRBV29-1, with 7 bases that match TRBD2. Germline V gene sequence: CDR1 SQVTM, CDR2 ANQGSEA. The CDR3 consists of 14 residues. The ends lost 4 bases at V and 5 bases at J; junction bases unmatched: 11. The DNA of the CDR3 is TGCAGCGTTGGGGAGGGTAGCCCCGGGAACGAGCAGTACTTC. Encoded protein: CSVGEGSPGNEQYF.

This clone was recorded once. V and J are TRBV24-1 and TRBJ2-1; TRBD2 agrees at 14 bases. The CDR3 runs to 15 residues. Germline CDR1 is KGHDR and CDR2 is SFDVKD. J was trimmed by 5 bases and V by 7 bases; bases with no gene match: 3. The CDR3, as DNA: TGTGCCACCAGCCGACTAGCGGGGGGGGACAATGAGCAGTTCTTC. Its translation: CATSRLAGGDNEQFF.

The chain employs TRBV6-5 and TRBJ1-3; D gene unclear. With 6 bases removed from V and 0 bases from J, the gap between germline ends came to 12 bases. Germline lookup yields CDR1 MNHEY and CDR2 SVGAGI. This CDR3 is built from 15 residues. The CDR3 loop reads CASSGPRLSGNTIYF. The CDR3 DNA reads as TGTGCCAGCAGCGGTCCAAGACTCTCTGGAAACACCATATATTTT.

The chain links TRBV28 to TRBJ1-6; D remains unclear. The CDR3 extends over 17 amino acids. CDR1 and CDR2 (germline): MDHEN, SYDVKM. The V end was cut by 3 bases, the J end by 6 bases, with 18 bases between. The CDR3, as DNA: TGTGCCAGCAGTTTCCCCCTGCGGGGTATGGCTAATTCACCCCTCCACTTT. This translates into CASSFPLRGMANSPLHF.

This sequence joins TRBV27 and TRBJ2-7; TRBD1 matches at 9 bases. Germline CDR1 reads MNHEY; CDR2 reads SMNVEV (reference sequence). This CDR3 comprises 15 residues. J lost 1 base, V lost 2 bases, and 3 bases had no gene match. The CDR3 is CASSLTGGLSYEQYF. The CDR3 DNA reads TGTGCCAGCAGTTTAACAGGGGGCCTTTCCTACGAGCAGTACTTC.

This rearrangement joins TRBV4-2 to TRBJ2-7; D is perhaps TRBD1 (8 bases). The V end lost 3 bases, the J end lost 1 base, and 16 bases lay between the germline ends. Germline V gives CDR1 LGHNA, CDR2 YNFKEQ. CDR3 length: 16 amino acids. The CDR3, as DNA: TGTGCCAGCAGCCAGGCCACAGGGGGGGGATCCTACGAGCAGTACTTC. Residues: CASSQATGGGSYEQYF.

The chain joins TRBV7-9 to TRBJ1-1; D unresolved. The CDR3 runs to 14 residues. V shed 2 bases and J shed 1 base, with 8 bases lying between them. CDR1 is SEHNR and CDR2 is FQNEAQ in the germline V gene (reference sequence). The CDR3 coding sequence is TGTGCCAGCAGCTTACAGGCTACGAACACTGAAGCTTTCTTT. Translation: CASSLQATNTEAFF.

The chain employs TRBV7-2 and TRBJ2-4; 11 nucleotides agree with TRBD2. The CDR3 extends over 16 amino acids. The germline gives CDR1 SGHTA, CDR2 FQGNSA. V shed 0 bases and J 8 bases; nucleotides not matched to a gene: 6. The CDR3 reads CASSLASGGARDIQYF. The CDR3 bases are TGTGCCAGCAGCTTAGCTAGCGGGGGGGCCCGGGACATTCAGTACTTC.

On this clone itself: This same CDR3 is encoded by further DNA sequences in the sample. The chain has TRBV5-1 and TRBJ1-1; D not resolved. Per the germline V gene, CDR1 is SGHRS and CDR2 is YFSETQ. The CDR3 runs to 13 residues. Trimming took off 2 bases at V and 1 base at J, with 6 bases between the two ends. CDR3 coding DNA: TGCGCCAGCAGCTTAGGAGGGAACACTGAAGCTTTCTTT. As protein: CASSLGGNTEAFF.

V gene TRBV9 combines with J gene TRBJ2-1; TRBD2 matches at 12 bases. Losses at the gene ends were 5 bases for V and 7 bases for J; bases not matched to a gene: 7. Germline V CDR1 and CDR2: SGDLS, YYNGEE. This CDR3 comprises 15 residues. In DNA, the CDR3 is TGTGCCAGCAGTGACGCTAGCGGGGGGGCTAATGAGCAGTTCTTC. Protein product: CASSDASGGANEQFF.

The rearrangement links TRBV12-5 to TRBJ1-2; D not certain. The CDR3 runs to 13 residues. The germline V gene has CDR1 LGHNT and CDR2 FRNRAP. V was trimmed by 2 bases and J by 3 bases, leaving 7 bases between them. The CDR3 here is CASGLIGDYGYTF. The CDR3 DNA reads as TGTGCTAGTGGTTTGATCGGTGACTATGGCTACACCTTC.

CDR3 sequence: CASARTVGNTIYF. The CDR3 nucleotides are TGTGCCAGTGCCAGGACAGTCGGAAACACCATATATTTT. J is TRBJ1-3 and V is TRBV19, with D perhaps TRBD1 (6 bases). V lost 8 bases and J 4 bases, leaving 12 bases between the germline ends. CDR3 size: 13 residues. From germline, CDR1 is LNHDA and CDR2 SQIVND (reference sequence).

The CDR3 loop is CASMGGSSRPVETQYF. The CDR3 bases are TGTGCCAGCATGGGGGGGTCCAGCCGTCCTGTGGAGACCCAGTACTTC. The gene calls are TRBV28 and TRBJ2-5; 7 positions agree with TRBD2. Per the germline V gene, CDR1 is MDHEN and CDR2 is SYDVKM. This CDR3 is 16 amino acids long. Trimming cost V 7 bases and J 5 bases; bases outside gene matches: 16.

A note on this clone: The sample has other DNA sequences that encode this CDR3 too. The chain couples TRBV7-2 to TRBJ1-2, with 7 nucleotides matching TRBD1. The CDR3 contains 13 residues. J was trimmed by 4 bases and V by 5 bases; bases with no gene match: 4. The germline CDR1 and CDR2 sequences are SGHTA and FQGNSA. CDR3 nucleotide sequence: TGTGCCAGCAGCACCGGGACAGCCTATGGCTACACCTTC. This sequence encodes CASSTGTAYGYTF.

This chain connects TRBV19 to TRBJ1-3; D is perhaps TRBD1 (5 bases). V dropped 6 bases and J dropped 3 bases, with 21 bases sitting between them. The germline CDR1 and CDR2 sequences are LNHDA and SQIVND (reference sequence). This CDR3 has 17 residues. The CDR3 here is CASSINIFRGLGNTIYF. The CDR3 DNA reads as TGTGCCAGTAGCATCAATATTTTTAGGGGCCTTGGAAACACCATATATTTT.